These T cell receptor beta chains were read from a single sample in a study of Ad26.COV2.S vaccination and SARS-CoV-2 variants. Produced via immunoSEQ multiplex PCR; TCRdb's table is partial and in-frame only. The repertoire includes about 480,000 clones, 70% to 90% of them detected once, and 13% sits in the top ten. The sample was peripheral blood, taken in a trial of Ad26.COV2.S vaccine versus placebo. All receptors come from a person between 18 and 65 years old who received the Ad26.COV2.S COVID-19 vaccine or a placebo. Each CDR3 is given with its conserved first and last residue. The D gene is left open where the match is weak. Clone sizes are given selectively: once, few, many, or a class where the clone is expanded.

TRBJ2-2 | TRBD2 | TRBV28 | . | TGTGCCAGCAGTTTAGGGCGGGAGAGGACCGGGGAGCTGTTTTTT | CASSLGRERTGELFF
TRBJ1-2 | . | TRBV7-2 | . | TGTGCCAGCAGCCTACTTCGGGAGGGTGGCTACACCTTC | CASSLLREGGYTF
TRBJ2-7 | TRBD1 | TRBV2 | . | TGTGCCAGCAGGGGGCCGGGACAGATCTACGAGCAGTACTTC | CASRGPGQIYEQYF
TRBJ1-6 | . | TRBV10-3 | . | TGTGCCATCAAGGAGGGTGGGTTTTCACCCCTCCACTTT | CAIKEGGFSPLHF
TRBJ1-6 | . | TRBV5-1 | many | TGCGCCAGCAGCTTGGCGGGACCGATTAATTCACCCCTCCACTTT | CASSLAGPINSPLHF
TRBJ1-1 | . | TRBV14 | . | TGTGCCAGCAGCCAAGTGGGGGGGGGCACTGAAGCTTTCTTT | CASSQVGGGTEAFF
TRBJ1-1 | . | TRBV6-1 | . | TGTGCCAGCAGTGAAGTAATCGGCAGGGCAGCTTTCTTT | CASSEVIGRAAFF
TRBJ2-5 | . | TRBV19 | . | TGTGCCAGTAGTCTCCTCGGCAGGTGGGAGACCCAGTACTTC | CASSLLGRWETQYF
TRBJ2-3 | TRBD1 | TRBV5-4 | . | TGTGCCAGCAGCTTGGGAGACAGGGTGGCTACGCAGTATTTT | CASSLGDRVATQYF
TRBJ2-5 | . | TRBV24-1 | . | TGTGCCACCAGTGATTCGACGGGAACGACCCAGTACTTC | CATSDSTGTTQYF
TRBJ2-2 | TRBD1 | TRBV27 | . | TGTGCCAGCAGGAAACGACAGGGGGGGGCGAACACCGGGGAGCTGTTTTTT | CASRKRQGGANTGELFF
TRBJ2-1 | . | TRBV5-5 | . | TGTGCCAGCAGCCCTGGGGTCGGGGGCTCCTACAATGAGCAGTTCTTC | CASSPGVGGSYNEQFF
TRBJ2-1 | TRBD1 | TRBV19 | . | TGTGCCAGTAGTACCCAGACAGGGTCGGGGGAGCAGTTCTTC | CASSTQTGSGEQFF
TRBJ2-5 | . | TRBV9 | . | TGTGCCAGCAGCGCCAAACAGGGTATGGAGACCCAGTACTTC | CASSAKQGMETQYF
TRBJ1-1 | TRBD1 | TRBV30 | . | TGTGCCTGGAGTCGAGGGACTTGGACAGGGGTCGGTTCTGAAGCTTTCTTT | CAWSRGTWTGVGSEAFF
TRBJ2-5 | . | TRBV3-1/TRBV3-2 | . | TGTGCCAGCAGCGAATCCCTCGGCGAGACCCAGTACTTC | CASSESLGETQYF
TRBJ2-1 | . | TRBV7-2 | . | TGTGCCAGCAGCTCGTACTCCTCCTACAATGAGCAGTTCTTC | CASSSYSSYNEQFF
TRBJ2-1 | TRBD2 | TRBV20-1 | . | TGCAGTGCTAGTGCCATTGATGTGACTAGCGACAATGAGCAGTTCTTC | CSASAIDVTSDNEQFF
TRBJ2-1 | . | TRBV19 | . | TGTGCCAGTAGTCTAGGGGTCGGGAGCTCCTACAATGAGCAGTTCTTC | CASSLGVGSSYNEQFF
TRBJ2-7 | . | TRBV14 | . | TGTGCCAGCAGCCAAGTTCGGGGTTACGAGCAGTACTTC | CASSQVRGYEQYF
TRBJ2-5 | . | TRBV7-2 | . | TGTGCCAGCAGCATAAGCATAAAAGAGACCCAGTACTTC | CASSISIKETQYF
TRBJ1-6 | . | TRBV19 | . | TGTGCCAGTACGCGGGACGCCACTGGGGGTAATTCACCCCTCCACTTT | CASTRDATGGNSPLHF
TRBJ1-5 | . | TRBV29-1 | . | TGCAGCGTTGACGGAGGGGAAGGAGGTCAGCCCCAGCATTTT | CSVDGGEGGQPQHF
TRBJ2-1 | TRBD1 | TRBV6-6 | few | TGTGCCAGCAGAGCCGGGACAGGGGGTTCTGAGCAGTTCTTC | CASRAGTGGSEQFF
TRBJ2-1 | . | TRBV20-1 | . | TGCAGTGCTAGAGAAGGGGTTGTGCAGTTCTTC | CSAREGVVQFF
TRBJ2-2 | TRBD2 | TRBV9 | . | TGTGCCAGCAGCGCCCACAATAGCGGGAGGGCCTGGACCGGGGAGCTGTTTTTT | CASSAHNSGRAWTGELFF
TRBJ1-2 | . | TRBV7-9 | . | TGTGCCAGCAGCTCACCGGGCCAGGGGAACGGCTACACCTTC | CASSSPGQGNGYTF
TRBJ1-1 | TRBD1 | TRBV6-6 | . | TGTGCCAGCAGTCACCGGGACAGGGATTCCCCGCACACTGAAGCTTTCTTT | CASSHRDRDSPHTEAFF
TRBJ1-1 | . | TRBV6-5 | . | TGTGCCAGCAAGCCAGCTGGGTCGGGGGGGACTGAAGCTTTCTTT | CASKPAGSGGTEAFF
TRBJ2-2 | . | TRBV12-3/TRBV12-4 | . | TGTGCCAGCAGTCCTCTTTCCGGCGGGGAGCTGTTTTTT | CASSPLSGGELFF
TRBJ2-7 | TRBD1 | TRBV28 | . | TGTGCCAGCAGACGCCGACAGGGGGCCGCCGAGCAGTACTTC | CASRRRQGAAEQYF